A selection of T cell receptor beta chains follows, all from one sample in a study of T cell changes during pregnancy in multiple sclerosis. TCRdb's table, derived via immunoSEQ multiplex PCR, lists solely in-frame clones and lacks some. The table lists 50,000 to 65,000 clones, approximately 93% of them singletons. The sample was CD8+ T cells from peripheral blood mononuclear cells, taken in the second trimester of pregnancy. Receptors were obtained from a female donor with multiple sclerosis, enrolled in a pregnancy study. Both conserved end residues are part of each CDR3. A D gene is named only where the DNA matches it firmly. Only some rows state a clone size, as once, few, many or a class for expanded clones.

NA	NA	TRBV28	TRBJ2-3	CASSSIRTDTQYF	TGTGCCAGCAGTTCTATTCGCACAGATACGCAGTATTTT
TRBD2	NA	TRBV7-2	TRBJ2-1	CASSLSPTSGYNEQFF	TGTGCCAGCAGCTTATCCCCCACTAGCGGATACAATGAGCAGTTCTTC
NA	NA	TRBV5-5	TRBJ2-7	CASSLRGGATYEQYF	TGTGCCAGCAGCTTGCGAGGCGGGGCGACCTACGAGCAGTACTTC
NA	NA	TRBV7-6	TRBJ2-7	CASSPPGLSDEQYF	TGTGCCAGCAGCCCTCCTGGACTATCCGACGAGCAGTACTTC
NA	NA	TRBV13	TRBJ1-3	CASLLGGLSGNTIYF	TGTGCCAGCCTCCTCGGGGGACTTTCTGGAAACACCATATATTTT
NA	NA	TRBV4-2	TRBJ2-7	CASSQERDSSYEQYF	TGTGCCAGCAGCCAAGAGCGGGACAGCTCCTACGAGCAGTACTTC
NA	once	TRBV5-4	TRBJ2-2	CASSFEVPGELFF	TGTGCCAGCAGCTTTGAGGTTCCCGGGGAGCTGTTTTTT
TRBD2	NA	TRBV4-1	TRBJ2-5	CASSQEEVAGGTLQETQYF	TGCGCCAGCAGCCAGGAAGAAGTAGCGGGAGGAACTCTACAAGAGACCCAGTACTTC
TRBD1	NA	TRBV5-1	TRBJ1-2	CASTLWAGGTYGYTF	TGCGCCAGCACCCTCTGGGCAGGGGGCACCTATGGCTACACCTTC
NA	NA	TRBV29-1	TRBJ2-3	CSVEAPYPDSTDTQYF	TGCAGCGTTGAAGCCCCCTACCCCGATAGCACAGATACGCAGTATTTT
NA	NA	TRBV4-1	TRBJ2-2	CASSQRGGGGGELFF	TGCGCCAGCAGCCAACGTGGGGGAGGGGGCGGGGAGCTGTTTTTT